The T cell receptor beta chain under discussion was sequenced for a study of shared clonotypes between healthy human individuals. Adult Caucasians living in Nashville, Tennessee made up all of the donors. V was clipped by 10 bases and J by 1 base, with 10 bases between them. CDR1 and CDR2 (germline): SNHLY, FYNNEI. The CDR3 runs to 12 residues. Clones were read by immunoSEQ multiplex PCR, and TCRdb kept only the in-frame ones, dropping some. The repertoire holds 1,500,000 or so clones, with approximately 98.5% as singletons. This sequence was found in a man aged 30 to 39 in good health. This rearrangement joins TRBV2 to TRBJ1-1; D remains unclear. The sample was naive CD4+ T cells sorted from blood. As for subset: CD45RA+ positively selected. DNA of the CDR3: TGTGCCACTTCAGCATCGAACACTGAAGCTTTCTTT. It translates to CATSASNTEAFF.